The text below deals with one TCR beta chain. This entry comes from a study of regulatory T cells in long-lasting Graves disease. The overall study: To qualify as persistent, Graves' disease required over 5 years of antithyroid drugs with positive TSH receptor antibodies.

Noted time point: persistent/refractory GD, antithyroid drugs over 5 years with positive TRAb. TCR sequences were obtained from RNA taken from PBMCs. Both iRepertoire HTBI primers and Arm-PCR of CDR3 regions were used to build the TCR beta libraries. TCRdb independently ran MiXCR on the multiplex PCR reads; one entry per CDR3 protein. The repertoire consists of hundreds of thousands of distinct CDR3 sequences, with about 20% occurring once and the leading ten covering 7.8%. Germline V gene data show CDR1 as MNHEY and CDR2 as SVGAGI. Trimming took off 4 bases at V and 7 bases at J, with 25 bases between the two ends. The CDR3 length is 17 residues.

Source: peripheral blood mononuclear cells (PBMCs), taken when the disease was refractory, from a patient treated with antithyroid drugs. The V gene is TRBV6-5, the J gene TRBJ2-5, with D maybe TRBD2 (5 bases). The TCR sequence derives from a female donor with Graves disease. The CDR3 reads CASSSHFRGSSRGTQYF. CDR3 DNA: TGTGCCAGCAGTTCTCATTTCAGAGGTTCAAGTCGGGGGACCCAGTACTTC.